The clone carrying this T cell receptor beta chain was recorded a few times. As yet, its antigen is unknown. This sample was taken from a study of identical twins. Study outcomes and limitations: Sequences that were beta out-of-frame showed weaker excess twin sharing. Donors were not followed over many years; analysis was cross-sectional.

Every one of the donors was a healthy Caucasian. The authors used template switching to add a universal primer site and gave cDNA unique molecular identifiers. TCRdb reanalysed the 5' RACE reads using MiXCR and keeps one entry per CDR3 protein. Among about 890,000 distinct CDR3 sequences, 9% to 15% were seen once, and the ten largest hold roughly 1.6%. Trimming stripped 6 bases from V and 0 bases from J, with 6 bases between. The CDR3 sequence is 12 residues long. Germline V CDR1 and CDR2: SQVTM, ANQGSEA. Another study also made use of these data, one on yellow fever vaccine responses in identical twins.

The chain carries TRBV29-1 and TRBJ2-1, with no clear D. Material: PBMCs. The receptor was isolated from a woman in her late teens or twenties in good health. The CDR3, as DNA: TGCAGCGTAGCATACTCCTACAATGAGCAGTTCTTC. Translating gives CSVAYSYNEQFF.